This TCR beta chain is from a study of shared clonotypes between healthy human individuals. Positive CCR7 selection of CD45RO-negative cells yielded the naive CD8 cells, and terminally differentiated effector memory CD45RA+ cells were excluded. Caucasian adults living in Nashville, Tennessee, provided all samples. Produced via immunoSEQ multiplex PCR; TCRdb's table is partial and in-frame only. The sample carries about 2.1 million clones, about 92% recorded once. CDR1 is ENHRY and CDR2 is SYGVKD in the germline V gene. V lost 6 bases, J lost 6 bases, and 27 bases lay in between. This CDR3 contains 18 residues.

The origin of this receptor is a man aged 18 to 29 in good health. Some clones in this sample may be carry-over from other donors' samples. This rearrangement joins TRBV10-3 to TRBJ2-1, with TRBD2 as a possible D gene (6 bases). Sequencing was carried out using naive CD8+ T cells from PBMCs. The CDR3 protein is CAIRTMEGHSLRSNEQFF. CDR3 sequence (DNA): TGTGCCATCAGGACGATGGAGGGCCATTCCCTTAGGAGCAATGAGCAGTTCTTC.